One and the same sample provided the 32 T cell receptor beta chains below, sequenced in a study of blood T cell repertoires in COVID-19. The assay was immunoSEQ multiplex PCR, and TCRdb's table has in-frame clones only and misses some. The sample holds approximately 69,000 clones; around four fifths are singletons and the top ten take under 2%. The sample was peripheral blood. These receptors came from a woman aged 55-70 years with acute or convalescent COVID-19.

V usage is TRBV10-1 and J usage is TRBJ1-2; unclear D gene. V lost 2 bases to trimming and J lost 2 bases, with 9 bases between them. Looked up from germline, CDR1 is WNHNN and CDR2 is SYGVQD (reference sequence). CDR3 length: 14 residues. The CDR3 DNA is TGCGCCAGCAGTGAGGGGAGGCCAAACTATGGCTACACCTTC. As protein: CASSEGRPNYGYTF.

V gene TRBV6-1 combines with J gene TRBJ2-1; tentatively, D is TRBD2 (6 bases). The length of the CDR3 is 15 residues. Per the germline V gene, CDR1 is MNHNS and CDR2 is SASEGT. V lost 1 base and J 3 bases, leaving 10 bases between the germline ends. In DNA, the CDR3 is TGTGCCAGCAGTGAAGGTAGCGGAGGCTACAATGAGCAGTTCTTC. Residues: CASSEGSGGYNEQFF.

This clone was observed a handful of times. V gene TRBV2 combines with J gene TRBJ2-7, with 10 bases identical to TRBD2. The germline gives CDR1 SNHLY, CDR2 FYNNEI. Trimming cost V 7 bases and J 1 base; bases outside gene matches: 10. The CDR3 covers 16 residues. The CDR3 here is CASNPTTSGSSYEQYF. The CDR3 DNA sequence: TGTGCCAGCAACCCTACGACTAGCGGGTCGTCCTACGAGCAGTACTTC. The variable domain in full, completed from reference TRBV2 and TRBJ2-7, reads EPEVTQTPSHQVTQMGQEVILRCVPISNHLYFYWYRQILGQKVEFLVSFYNNEISEKSEIFDDQFSVERPDGSNFTLKIRSTKLEDSAMYFCASNPTTSGSSYEQYFGPGTRLTVT.

This clone was observed once. The chain uses TRBV30 and TRBJ1-1; D is possibly TRBD1 (5 bases). CDR1 is GTSNPN and CDR2 is SVGIG in the germline V gene (reference sequence). The CDR3 length is 14 residues. The V end lost 5 bases, the J end lost 1 base, and 14 bases lay between the germline ends. The CDR3: CAWGPQGSNTEAFF. The CDR3 DNA follows: TGTGCCTGGGGACCTCAGGGATCGAACACTGAAGCTTTCTTT. Using reference TRBV30 and TRBJ1-1 for the parts outside the CDR3, the full variable domain is SQTIHQWPATLVQPVGSPLSLECTVEGTSNPNLYWYRQAAGRGLQLLFYSVGIGQISSEVPQNLSASRPQDRQFILSSKKLLLSDSGFYLCAWGPQGSNTEAFFGQGTRLTVV.

The chain combines TRBV5-1 with TRBJ2-1; D is unresolved. From germline, CDR1 is SGHRS and CDR2 YFSETQ. The length of the CDR3 is 13 residues. V was trimmed by 0 bases and J by 5 bases, leaving 6 bases between them. The CDR3 coding sequence is TGCGCCAGCAGCTTGGACACCCACAATGAGCAGTTCTTC. Amino acids: CASSLDTHNEQFF.

This chain connects TRBV6-5 to TRBJ1-4, with D possibly being TRBD1 (5 bases). The V end was cut by 0 bases, the J end by 8 bases, with 16 bases between. Germline V gene data show CDR1 as MNHEY and CDR2 as SVGAGI. There are 16 residues in the CDR3. For the CDR3, the DNA is TGTGCCAGCAGTTACTCGATGGGCAGGGTGGGCGAAAAACTGTTTTTT. Translating gives CASSYSMGRVGEKLFF.

The chain links TRBV5-1 to TRBJ1-2; no definite D call. V lost 4 bases to trimming and J lost 4 bases, with 14 bases between them. Germline CDR1 and CDR2: SGHRS and YFSETQ. The CDR3 extends over 14 amino acids. The CDR3 coding sequence is TGCGCCAGCAGCCTGGATGTCGGGAGCTATGGCTACACCTTC. It yields the protein CASSLDVGSYGYTF.

The rearrangement links TRBV6-6 to TRBJ1-2; the D gene is possibly TRBD1 (6 bases). CDR1 is MNHNY, CDR2 SVGAGI, per germline (reference sequence). This CDR3 is built from 13 residues. V lost 2 bases and J lost 8, with 12 bases in between. The CDR3 reads CASSYAGAWGYTF. CDR3 DNA: TGTGCCAGCAGTTACGCGGGGGCGTGGGGCTACACCTTC.

This clone appeared a single time. This chain uses TRBV29-1 with TRBJ2-1, with 12 bases that match TRBD2. The CDR3 extends over 16 amino acids. With V trimmed by 3 bases and J by 7 bases, 10 bases remained unmatched. CDR1 and CDR2 from the germline V gene are SQVTM and ANQGSEA. The CDR3: CSVDGLAGGGLNEQFF. The CDR3 DNA follows: TGCAGCGTTGACGGTCTAGCGGGAGGGGGATTGAATGAGCAGTTCTTC.

The chain carries TRBV4-1 and TRBJ2-1; D gene ambiguous. Between the trimmed V and J ends, which lost 6 bases and 10 bases, there was a span of 19 bases. The CDR3 contains 14 residues. The germline V gene encodes CDR1 MGHRA and CDR2 YSYEKL. Here the CDR3 DNA reads TGCGCCAGCAGACGAGAAGAACGCCCCGGGGAGCAGTTCTTC. This translates into CASRREERPGEQFF.

The chain joins TRBV11-2 to TRBJ2-7; unclear D gene. The CDR3 contains 13 residues. Germline CDR1 is SGHAT and CDR2 is FQNNGV. Trimming pared 6 bases from V and 2 bases from J, leaving 11 bases between. Here the CDR3 DNA reads TGTGCCAGCAGACTTGTCCGCGCCTACGAGCAGTACTTC. It translates to CASRLVRAYEQYF.

The chain carries TRBV7-3 and TRBJ2-1; 10 bases line up with TRBD2. CDR1 and CDR2 from the germline V gene are SGHTA and FQGTGA. The V segment lost 5 bases and the J segment 0 bases; nucleotides outside the gene matches: 1. The CDR3 has 15 residues. The CDR3 spells CASSGLADSYNEQFF. DNA of the CDR3: TGTGCCAGCAGCGGACTAGCGGACTCCTACAATGAGCAGTTCTTC.

The chain uses TRBV19 and TRBJ1-4, with 11 bases matching TRBD1. The V gene end was trimmed by 7 bases and the J gene end by 2 bases; junction bases not matched to a gene: 6. Germline V lookup: CDR1 LNHDA, CDR2 SQIVND (reference sequence). This CDR3 comprises 16 residues. In DNA form, the CDR3 reads TGTGCCAGTACACAGGACAGGGGGCCGACTAATGAAAAACTGTTTTTT. Protein: CASTQDRGPTNEKLFF.

The chain combines TRBV5-1 with TRBJ1-1; TRBD1 might be the D (5 bases). V dropped 3 bases and J dropped 0 bases, with 15 bases sitting between them. Germline V gene sequence: CDR1 SGHRS, CDR2 YFSETQ. The CDR3 is 16 residues long. The CDR3 DNA sequence: TGCGCCAGCAGCTCAACAGGTCAAAACATGAACACTGAAGCTTTCTTT. This sequence encodes CASSSTGQNMNTEAFF.

The rearrangement uses TRBV30 and TRBJ1-1; D not resolved. This CDR3 is 15 amino acids long. In germline, CDR1 is GTSNPN, CDR2 SVGIG (reference sequence). V dropped 0 bases and J dropped 1 base, with 12 bases sitting between them. This CDR3 is CAWSVPGSGNTEAFF. CDR3 sequence (DNA): TGTGCCTGGAGTGTACCGGGGTCGGGGAACACTGAAGCTTTCTTT.

This chain uses TRBV12-3 or TRBV12-4 with TRBJ1-1; unclear D gene. The V end lost 1 base, the J end lost 7 bases, and 10 bases lay between the germline ends. The CDR3 is made up of 13 amino acids. The CDR3 reads CASSLGQDFEAFF. CDR3 DNA sequence: TGTGCCAGCAGTTTAGGGCAGGACTTTGAAGCTTTCTTT.

The V and J genes are TRBV2 and TRBJ2-5, with D possibly being TRBD1 (5 bases). The germline gives CDR1 SNHLY, CDR2 FYNNEI. Trimming pared 4 bases from V and 7 bases from J, leaving 7 bases between. The CDR3 covers 11 residues. The CDR3 loop reads CASSGGGTQYF. The CDR3 DNA reads as TGTGCCAGCAGTGGGGGCGGGACCCAGTACTTC.

The V call is TRBV28, the J call TRBJ2-7; 9 bases are a match to TRBD2. The CDR3 totals 16 residues. Germline values: CDR1 MDHEN, CDR2 SYDVKM. J lost 1 base, V lost 7 bases, and 11 bases had no gene match. As DNA, the CDR3 is TGTGCCAGCAATTCCGCGGGGGGGACTGATTCCTACGAGCAGTACTTC. Its translation: CASNSAGGTDSYEQYF.

This clone was counted between two and nine times. The rearrangement joins TRBV29-1 to TRBJ1-2; D is unclear. V was clipped by 2 bases and J by 2 bases, with 9 bases between them. The CDR3 is 13 residues long. Germline V gene sequence: CDR1 SQVTM, CDR2 ANQGSEA. CDR3 residues: CSVEPGRNYGYTF. The CDR3, as DNA: TGCAGCGTTGAACCGGGAAGAAACTATGGCTACACCTTC. The variable domain in full, completed from reference TRBV29-1 and TRBJ1-2, reads SAVISQKPSRDICQRGTSLTIQCQVDSQVTMMFWYRQQPGQSLTLIATANQGSEATYESGFVIDKFPISRPNLTFSTLTVSNMSPEDSSIYLCSVEPGRNYGYTFGSGTRLTVV.

This sequence joins TRBV3-1 (or the pseudogene TRBV3-2) and TRBJ2-5; 8 nucleotides align to TRBD2. The CDR3 covers 16 residues. V was clipped by 3 bases and J by 4 bases; unmatched bases: 10. CDR1 is LGHDT, CDR2 YNNKEL, per germline (reference sequence). CDR3 DNA sequence: TGTGCCAGCAGCCATGTCCTCACGGGAGGGGGAGAGACCCAGTACTTC. Its translation is CASSHVLTGGGETQYF.

V and J are TRBV6-5 and TRBJ1-2; D gene unclear. Germline V CDR1 and CDR2: MNHEY, SVGAGI. There are 13 residues in the CDR3. Trimming pared 2 bases from V and 6 bases from J, leaving 10 bases between. This CDR3 is CASSYGLRDGYTF. CDR3 coding DNA: TGTGCCAGCAGTTACGGGCTGAGGGATGGCTACACCTTC.

This sequence joins TRBV5-1 and TRBJ2-3; 7 nucleotides align to TRBD2. The CDR3 has 14 amino acids. V dropped 6 bases and J dropped 5; count of bases not matched to a gene: 9. Germline assignment: CDR1 SGHRS and CDR2 YFSETQ. CDR3 in amino acids: CASTVGGGGDTQYF. In DNA form, the CDR3 reads TGCGCCAGCACCGTTGGCGGGGGTGGAGATACGCAGTATTTT.

The genes are TRBV30 and TRBJ2-3, with TRBD1 matching 7 bases. The CDR3 consists of 16 residues. CDR1 GTSNPN and CDR2 SVGIG come from the germline V gene (reference sequence). V lost 2 bases to trimming and J lost 2 bases; unmatched junction nucleotides: 10. The CDR3 nucleotides are TGTGCCTGGAGTTCCTTTGGGACAGTAGCCACAGATACGCAGTATTTT. It specifies CAWSSFGTVATDTQYF.

The rearrangement uses TRBV9 and TRBJ2-2, with 7 bases matching TRBD1. Germline V gene sequence: CDR1 SGDLS, CDR2 YYNGEE. The CDR3 is 18 amino acids. V shed 0 bases and J 7 bases; nucleotides not matched to a gene: 15. The CDR3 region is CASSVDPRETGQGGELFF. In DNA, the CDR3 is TGTGCCAGCAGCGTAGATCCTAGAGAGACAGGGCAGGGCGGGGAGCTGTTTTTT.

This chain connects TRBV2 to TRBJ1-2, with 11 bases fitting TRBD1. V lost 3 bases to trimming and J lost 8 bases; unmatched junction nucleotides: 5. The CDR3 runs to 14 residues. Germline CDR1 reads SNHLY; CDR2 reads FYNNEI. The CDR3 loop reads CASSEMDRGQGYTF. The CDR3 DNA reads as TGTGCCAGCAGTGAGATGGACAGGGGGCAAGGCTACACCTTC.

The chain combines TRBV21-1 with TRBJ2-5; the D call of TRBD2 is as the table states it, not checked on the DNA. TRBV21-1 is designated a pseudogene. The CDR3 extends over 20 amino acids. The CDR3 DNA is TGTGCCAGCAGCAAAGCTCGTATCCCGGGACTAGCGGGAGCCGAGGAGACCCAGTACTTC. It is translated as CASSKARIPGLAGAEETQYF.

The rearrangement uses TRBV9 and TRBJ1-5, with D uncertain. V was clipped by 0 bases and J by 1 base, with 5 bases between them. The CDR3 extends over 14 amino acids. Germline V gives CDR1 SGDLS, CDR2 YYNGEE. CDR3 region: CASSVDGSNQPQHF. CDR3 sequence (DNA): TGTGCCAGCAGCGTAGATGGCAGCAATCAGCCCCAGCATTTT.

V usage is TRBV18 and J usage is TRBJ2-3, with D hard to call. The CDR3 sequence is 13 residues long. Germline V gene lookup returns CDR1 KGHSH and CDR2 LQKENI. Trimming left V 0 bases short and J 4 bases short, with 5 bases between. This chain's CDR3 is CASSPPYADTQYF. CDR3 DNA: TGTGCCAGCTCACCACCTTATGCAGATACGCAGTATTTT.

The rearrangement uses TRBV28 and TRBJ1-3, with D possibly being TRBD1 (6 bases). Trimming cost V 5 bases and J 3 bases, with 11 bases left between them. The CDR3 length is 14 residues. Germline CDR1 is MDHEN and CDR2 is SYDVKM. CDR3 sequence (DNA): TGTGCCAGCAGTACAGTAGGGGGTGGAAACACCATATATTTT. Residues: CASSTVGGGNTIYF. The full variable domain, rest sourced from reference TRBV28 and TRBJ1-3, is DVKVTQSSRYLVKRTGEKVFLECVQDMDHENMFWYRQDPGLGLRLIYFSYDVKMKEKGDIPEGYSVSREKKERFSLILESASTNQTSMYLCASSTVGGGNTIYFGEGSWLTVV.

The chain joins TRBV19 to TRBJ1-2, with D uncertain. CDR1 is LNHDA, CDR2 SQIVND, per germline (reference sequence). V was cut by 6 bases and J by 10 bases, with 21 bases left in between. CDR3 length: 14 residues. CDR3: CASSLAAPDFYYTF. The CDR3, as DNA: TGTGCCAGTAGCTTGGCCGCGCCTGACTTTTACTACACCTTC.

The V gene is TRBV7-9, the J gene TRBJ2-7; D is possibly TRBD1 (6 bases). Deletions cut 5 bases from V and 5 bases from J, with 19 bases between. Germline V CDR1 and CDR2: SEHNR, FQNEAQ (reference sequence). This CDR3 contains 15 residues. The CDR3 nucleotides are TGTGCCAGCAGCCTGCTGGGGGCGCGGTATAACGAGCAGTACTTC. Its protein product is CASSLLGARYNEQYF.

This clone was observed a single time. The chain carries TRBV5-1 and TRBJ2-1; 13 bases are a match to TRBD2. After removal of 5 bases from V and 1 base from J, the junction contained 12 bases not matched to a gene. The CDR3 totals 19 residues. Germline-derived CDR1 and CDR2 are SGHRS and YFSETQ. The CDR3 reads CASSSPGTSGTRSYNEQFF. Here the CDR3 DNA reads TGCGCCAGCAGTTCTCCCGGGACTAGCGGGACAAGGTCCTACAATGAGCAGTTCTTC.